The present T cell receptor (beta chain) was sequenced within a study of siplizumab effects on memory and regulatory T cells. Broader study findings: A naive or memory phenotype could not be assigned to roughly 80-97% of the proliferating CD4+ or CD8+ clones. Confirmation that proliferating Tregs from siplizumab cultures had suppressive function was not obtained.

This CDR3 is built from 14 residues. Trimming stripped 0 bases from V and 2 bases from J, with 8 bases between. Germline V gives CDR1 MNHNY, CDR2 SVGAGI (reference sequence). The assay looked at around 100,000 TCR templates in each sample. Assay: immunoSEQ multiplex PCR; the TCRdb copy retains only in-frame clones and omits some. Of some 100,000 clones listed, approximately 90% are singletons. Of note for this clone: The antigen is not known.

Sequences were obtained from Tregs sorted from blood. The V and J genes are TRBV6-6 and TRBJ2-7; D is perhaps TRBD1 (6 bases). The clonotype comes from a human donor in good health. This chain's CDR3 is CASSYSRTAYEQYF. CDR3 bases: TGTGCCAGCAGTTACTCGAGGACAGCCTACGAGCAGTACTTC.